A single sample is the source of the 16 T cell receptor beta chains below, sequenced in a study of T cell responses to AZD1222 COVID-19 vaccine. Sequenced by immunoSEQ multiplex PCR; TCRdb stores in-frame clones only, minus some. The top ten clones hold 1.3% of a sample with 150,000 or so clones, around 90% of them seen once. This specimen was peripheral blood, taken on day 0 of AZD1222 vaccination. These receptors were collected from an adult in good health.

This clone was recorded only once. The V call is TRBV23-1, the J call TRBJ2-7; maybe TRBD2 (6 bases). TRBV23-1 is an open reading frame whose function is uncertain. With 3 bases removed from V and 2 bases from J, the gap between germline ends came to 20 bases. The CDR3 length is 17 residues. The CDR3 is CASSQGTWGCRTYEQYF. Here the CDR3 DNA reads TGCGCCAGCAGTCAGGGGACTTGGGGGTGTAGGACCTACGAGCAGTACTTC.

The chain carries TRBV10-3 and TRBJ2-1, with TRBD2 matching over 7 bases. The CDR3 spans 17 residues. Trimming took 2 bases from V and 8 from J; bases not matched to a gene: 15. Germline V CDR1 and CDR2: ENHRY, SYGVKD. In nucleotides, the CDR3 is TGTGCCATCAGTGAGGGCGGGGGTCAAATAAGTTGGGATGAGCAGTTCTTC. This translates into CAISEGGGQISWDEQFF.

This chain links TRBV7-9 with TRBJ1-5; D uncertain. This CDR3 is 12 amino acids long. The V end lost 5 bases, the J end lost 3 bases, and 5 bases lay between the germline ends. Germline CDR1 is SEHNR and CDR2 is FQNEAQ (reference sequence). CDR3 region: CASSRDNQPQHF. CDR3 coding DNA: TGTGCCAGCAGCCGAGACAATCAGCCCCAGCATTTT.

The genes are TRBV6-5 and TRBJ2-5, with D uncertain. CDR1 MNHEY and CDR2 SVGAGI come from the germline V gene. V lost 5 bases, J lost 0 bases, and 10 bases lay in between. The CDR3 length is 14 residues. The CDR3 reads CASSPRAYQETQYF. CDR3 nucleotide sequence: TGTGCCAGCAGTCCCCGGGCGTACCAAGAGACCCAGTACTTC.

The chain is built from TRBV29-1 and TRBJ2-3; the D call may be TRBD1 or TRBD2 (5 bases each). V lost 4 bases, J lost 3 bases, and 17 bases lay in between. CDR3 length: 15 residues. Germline V lookup: CDR1 SQVTM, CDR2 ANQGSEA. DNA of the CDR3: TGCAGCGTTGCGGGGTCGGACACCGGGACAGATACGCAGTATTTT. This translates into CSVAGSDTGTDTQYF.

J is TRBJ2-7 and V is TRBV5-4; D perhaps matches TRBD2 (6 bases). The CDR3 is 15 amino acids. Deletions cut 3 bases from V and 5 bases from J, with 18 bases between. Per the germline V gene, CDR1 is SGHNT and CDR2 is YYREEE (reference sequence). The CDR3 reads CASSSPGRGFNEQYF. The DNA of the CDR3 is TGTGCCAGCAGCTCCCCGGGACGGGGGTTTAACGAGCAGTACTTC.

This clone was recorded only once. V usage is TRBV7-2 and J usage is TRBJ1-6, with 10 bases aligning to TRBD1. Looked up from germline, CDR1 is SGHTA and CDR2 is FQGNSA. This CDR3 comprises 14 residues. The trim removed 5 bases at V and 9 bases at J, leaving 4 bases unmatched. CDR3 sequence (DNA): TGTGCCAGCAGCCCGCGGGACAGGGGTTCACCCCTCCACTTT. Its protein is CASSPRDRGSPLHF.

This chain joins TRBV5-1 and TRBJ1-1; 10 nucleotides agree with TRBD1. The CDR3 loop spans 15 amino acids. Unmatched junction bases numbered 4, after V lost 3 bases and J lost 2 bases. CDR1 is SGHRS and CDR2 is YFSETQ in the germline V gene. The CDR3 here is CASSSRTGGNTEAFF. The CDR3, as DNA: TGCGCCAGCAGCTCACGGACAGGGGGAAACACTGAAGCTTTCTTT.

J is TRBJ1-1 and V is TRBV3-1 (or the pseudogene TRBV3-2); 9 bases match TRBD1. J gave up 4 bases and V 0 bases, and 6 bases lay outside the gene matches. The CDR3 contains 16 residues. CDR1 LGHDT and CDR2 YNNKEL come from the germline V gene (reference sequence). The CDR3 region has the DNA TGTGCCAGCAGCCAAGAAGGGACAGGGTCGGGCACTGAAGCTTTCTTT. Encoded protein: CASSQEGTGSGTEAFF.

The chain links TRBV28 to TRBJ1-1; D unresolved. This CDR3 is 10 amino acids long. The V gene lost 8 bases and the J gene lost 10 bases, with 11 bases spanning the gap. CDR1 and CDR2 (germline): MDHEN, SYDVKM. The CDR3 reads CASGDLGAFF. CDR3 nucleotide sequence: TGTGCCAGCGGTGACCTTGGAGCTTTCTTT.

The J gene is TRBJ2-1, the V gene TRBV19, with a weak D call TRBD2 (6 bases). V was cut by 5 bases and J by 5 bases, with 13 bases left in between. Germline V lookup: CDR1 LNHDA, CDR2 SQIVND (reference sequence). The CDR3 consists of 14 residues. CDR3 nucleotides: TGTGCCAGTAGTTCCGGGAGTCCTCACAATGAGCAGTTCTTC. This sequence encodes CASSSGSPHNEQFF. Using reference TRBV19 and TRBJ2-1 for the parts outside the CDR3, the full variable domain is DGGITQSPKYLFRKEGQNVTLSCEQNLNHDAMYWYRQDPGQGLRLIYYSQIVNDFQKGDIAEGYSVSREKKESFPLTVTSAQKNPTAFYLCASSSGSPHNEQFFGPGTRLTVL.

The J gene is TRBJ2-2, the V gene TRBV12-5, with TRBD2 matching over 9 bases. The CDR3 totals 17 residues. Germline trimming cut 4 bases from V and 7 bases from J; bases unmatched to any gene: 13. From germline, CDR1 is LGHNT and CDR2 FRNRAP. CDR3: CASGSRLAGPLGGELFF. The CDR3 DNA follows: TGTGCTAGTGGTTCCAGGCTAGCGGGGCCTCTCGGCGGGGAGCTGTTTTTT.

This chain joins TRBV6-5 and TRBJ2-5; perhaps D is TRBD1 or TRBD2 (6 bases each). This CDR3 region has 13 residues. Germline V gene data show CDR1 as MNHEY and CDR2 as SVGAGI. Trimming took off 3 bases at V and 5 bases at J, with 10 bases between the two ends. The DNA for the CDR3 is TGTGCCAGCAGTTATGGGGGGCGGGAGACCCAGTACTTC. Translated, it gives CASSYGGRETQYF.

The sample holds one count of this clone. The chain carries TRBV5-1 and TRBJ2-7; 7 bases are shared with TRBD1. V was clipped by 1 base and J by 6 bases; unmatched bases: 10. The CDR3 extends over 15 amino acids. Germline V gives CDR1 SGHRS, CDR2 YFSETQ. CDR3 bases: TGCGCCAGCAGCTTGCTCGGGACAGCCCTTGTCGAGCAGTACTTC. Protein product: CASSLLGTALVEQYF.

The chain joins TRBV19 to TRBJ1-1; 8 bases map to TRBD1. CDR1 is LNHDA and CDR2 is SQIVND in the germline V gene (reference sequence). Trimming removed 6 bases from V and 4 bases from J; junction bases left unmatched: 4. The CDR3 covers 13 residues. The CDR3 nucleotides read TGTGCCAGTAGCGGACAGGGTGGCACTGAAGCTTTCTTT. Translation gives CASSGQGGTEAFF.

The J gene is TRBJ2-1, the V gene TRBV5-4, with 7 bases identical to TRBD1. CDR1 is SGHNT, CDR2 YYREEE, per germline (reference sequence). The CDR3 covers 15 residues. V dropped 2 bases and J dropped 5; count of bases not matched to a gene: 7. CDR3 DNA sequence: TGTGCCAGCAGCTTTAGACAGGGCCGTGACAATGAGCAGTTCTTC. Protein: CASSFRQGRDNEQFF. Full variable domain (remainder filled in from reference TRBV5-4 and TRBJ2-1): ETGVTQSPTHLIKTRGQQVTLRCSSQSGHNTVSWYQQALGQGPQFIFQYYREEENGRGNFPPRFSGLQFPNYSSELNVNALELDDSALYLCASSFRQGRDNEQFFGPGTRLTVL.